This T cell receptor (beta chain) originates from a study of OX40 agonist ivuxolimab in advanced cancers. Turning to the overall study: Ivuxolimab was a fully human IgG2 agonistic monoclonal antibody targeting the costimulatory receptor OX40 (CD134). Intravenous ivuxolimab was administered to patients every 2 weeks at six dose levels: 0.01, 0.1, 0.3, 1.5, 3 and 10 mg/kg. Of the 52 patients in dose escalation, around 19 had hepatocellular carcinoma, around 15 had melanoma, 9 had renal cell carcinoma and 9 had head and neck cancer. In the dose-escalation cohort, 75% to 90% of patients were male, and the mean age was 60 years with a range of roughly 20 to 79. Prior anti-PD-1, anti-PD-L1 or anti-CTLA-4 therapy was permitted, and about two fifths of dose-escalation patients had received checkpoint inhibitors. Partial responses occurred in three dose-escalation patients: two with cutaneous melanoma and one with hepatocellular carcinoma. Peripheral TCRbeta sequencing aimed to test whether ivuxolimab altered TCR sequence diversity and caused clonal T-cell expansion. The monotherapy dose-escalation portion (N of about 57 patients) of the phase I ivuxolimab trial is reported in the paper. Summary of the overall study and its limitations: Which antigens the clonally expanded peripheral T cells were specific for was not determined. After ivuxolimab, more expanded clones were found on average in CD8+ T cells than in CD4+ T cells. At doses from 0.1 to 3.0 mg/kg, clonal expansion was seen in both CD4+ and CD8+ blood T cells between baseline and week 6. Low levels of normalized T-cell clonal expansion were also seen in some patients who did not respond. In partial responders in the 0.1-3.0 mg/kg groups, normalized peripheral clonal expansion was found to be among the lowest, especially among CD8+ T cells.

As concerns this clone: It has no known antigen specificity. No base qualities exist here, and no much larger clone lies one base off it.

Patients with autoimmune disease history or receiving systemic immunosuppression were excluded from the trial. Peripheral blood for TCR sequencing was collected from all dose cohorts at baseline, on cycle 4 day 1, and on cycle 7 day 1. Samples came from an open-label, multicenter, first-in-human phase I dose-escalation trial of ivuxolimab. The trial enrolled adults with locally advanced or metastatic head and neck squamous cell, hepatocellular, melanoma or renal cell carcinoma. Before TCR sequencing, CD4+ T cells and CD8+ T cells were sorted from peripheral blood as separate populations. Genomic DNA was isolated from the sorted cells so that the TCRbeta CDR3 region could be sequenced. The immunoSEQ Assay was used to sequence the TCRbeta CDR3 regions. As stored in TCRdb, this immuneACCESS dataset retains in-frame rearrangements with V and J assigned. A fraction of the clones does not appear; measured against another copy, unresolved V genes explain less than half of the discrepancy, and the remainder lacks a known reason. The sample records more than 15,000 clones, around three quarters of which are singletons. About a quarter of the sample is held by the ten biggest clonotypes.

From the cysteine up to the phenylalanine, the CDR3 has a length of 17 residues. The retained sequence is limited to the CDR3, 51 bases, with the frame set at the first base. CDR1 and CDR2, per the germline V gene (reference sequence), are LNHDA and SQIVND. A distance of 14 bases separates the germline ends of V and J, which lose 2 bases and 0 bases respectively. Here the sequenced sample was CD4+ or CD8+ T cells sorted from blood, taken in a trial of the OX40 agonist ivuxolimab. Recombination joined TRBV19 with TRBJ2-1; the D gene remains uncertain. This sequence originates from an adult with an advanced solid tumor such as melanoma, head and neck, liver or kidney cancer. The DNA sequence reads TGTGCCAGTAGTATATACGGAACGAGGAGCTCCTACAATGAGCAGTTCTTC. This is translated as CASSIYGTRSSYNEQFF.